This T cell receptor (beta chain) was observed in a study of coeliac disease. Findings and limits, study-wide: Known gliadin-specific TRB sequences: 9 of 18 coeliac samples, only 1 of 6 controls. Intraepithelial and lamina propria fractions were not highly pure, so cross-contamination was possible. Lower clonality than controls marked TRB and TRG repertoires from active celiac intraepithelial and lamina propria samples. Most TRB amino acid sequences occurred in only one sample.

Produced via immunoSEQ multiplex PCR; TCRdb's table is partial and in-frame only. The data contain a few thousand clones, roughly 63% of them singletons. A note on this clone: Its antigen is still unknown.

Germline trimming cut 4 bases from V and 6 bases from J; bases unmatched to any gene: 5. The CDR3 has 13 amino acids. Germline loops: CDR1 SGHRS, CDR2 YFSETQ. Sample: lymphocytes from the gut lamina propria. V is TRBV5-1 and J is TRBJ1-2; 8 bases match TRBD1. The source of this sequence is a woman aged 45-60 years without celiac disease. The CDR3 sequence: CASSGRGHDGYTF. CDR3 nucleotide sequence: TGCGCCAGCAGCGGCAGGGGGCACGATGGCTACACCTTC.